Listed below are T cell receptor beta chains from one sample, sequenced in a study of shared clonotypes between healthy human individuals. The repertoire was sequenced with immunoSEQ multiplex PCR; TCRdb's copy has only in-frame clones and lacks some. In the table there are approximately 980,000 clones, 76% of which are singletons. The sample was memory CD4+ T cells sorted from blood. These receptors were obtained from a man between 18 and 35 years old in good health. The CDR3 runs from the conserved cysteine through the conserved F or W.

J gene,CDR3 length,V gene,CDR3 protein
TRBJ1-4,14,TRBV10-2,CASSEVSRNEKLFF
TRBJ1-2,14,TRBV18,CASSPTQKNYGYTF
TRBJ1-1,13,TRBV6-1,CASSLQGGTEAFF
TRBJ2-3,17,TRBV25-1,CASSEASGRRGTDTQYF
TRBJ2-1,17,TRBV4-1,CASSHGVAGGPLDEQFF
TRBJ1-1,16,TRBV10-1,CASSETRGFGNTEAFF
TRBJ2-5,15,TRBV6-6,CASSQGQGAWETQYF
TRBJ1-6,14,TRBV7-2,CASSLLQGNSPLHF
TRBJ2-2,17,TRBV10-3,CAISGGMGHRNTGELFF
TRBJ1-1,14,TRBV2,CASSPEVGQGEAFF
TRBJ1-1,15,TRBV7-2,CASSLEQGRGTEAFF
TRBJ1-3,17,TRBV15,CATSRDLLASSGNTIYF
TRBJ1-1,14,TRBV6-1,CASSESWQGTEAFF
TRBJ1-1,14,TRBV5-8,CASSKGQGRTEAFF
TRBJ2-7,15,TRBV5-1,CASSAGTSGTYEQYF
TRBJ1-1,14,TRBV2,CASSGDRSNTEAFF
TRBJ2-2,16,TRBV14,CASSQDLAGAGGELFF
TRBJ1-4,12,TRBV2,CASRGDQEKLFF
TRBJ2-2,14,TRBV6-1,CASSDNTLTGELFF
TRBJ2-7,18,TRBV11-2,CASSLVAANKGVLVRQYF
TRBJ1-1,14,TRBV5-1,CASSLGSGAREAFF
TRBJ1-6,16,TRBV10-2,CASSEEGFTYNSPLHF
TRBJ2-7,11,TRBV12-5,CASGIAYEQYF
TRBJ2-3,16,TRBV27,CASSSEGLVFTDTQYF
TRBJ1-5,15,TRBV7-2,CASSGAWSGEQPQHF
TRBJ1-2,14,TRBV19,CASSAGQLNYGYTF
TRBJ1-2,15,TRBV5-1,CASSNMGHGEGGYTF
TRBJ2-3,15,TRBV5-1,CASSLGTTSTDTQYF
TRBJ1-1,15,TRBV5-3,CASASHGELNTEAFF
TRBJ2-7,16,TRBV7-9,CASTEAGGLGSYEQYF
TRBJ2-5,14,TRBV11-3,CASSPGQTEETQYF
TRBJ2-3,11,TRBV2,CASRPDRGLDF
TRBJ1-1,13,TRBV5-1,CASSLEWDTEAFF
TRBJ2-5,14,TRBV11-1,CASSLDSGTETQYF
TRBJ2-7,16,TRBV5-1,CASSLLPGTGDYEQYF
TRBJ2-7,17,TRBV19,CASSIAAGGPLGYEQYF
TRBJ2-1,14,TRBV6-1,CASSLRTGLGEQFF
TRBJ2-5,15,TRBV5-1,CASSLEVSFQETQYF
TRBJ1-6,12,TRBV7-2,CASSLDLSPLHF
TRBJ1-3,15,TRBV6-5,CASSPRQISGNTIYF
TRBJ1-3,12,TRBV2,CASSESGNTIYF
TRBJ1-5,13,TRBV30,CAWSGGPGQPQHF
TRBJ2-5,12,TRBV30,CALNRGLETQYF
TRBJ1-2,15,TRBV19,CASSMGRQASYGYTF
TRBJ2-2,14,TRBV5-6,CASRPRTNTGELFF
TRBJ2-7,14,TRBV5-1,CASSLANSFYEQYF
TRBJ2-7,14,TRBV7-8,CASSLGEGPYEQYF
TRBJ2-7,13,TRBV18,CASSPLEGSEQYF